The sequence of this T cell receptor beta chain was determined in a study of response to subunit inactivated influenza vaccine. The CDR3 is 15 residues long. Trimming shortened V by 1 base and J by 1 base, and 10 bases separated the two germline ends. Germline CDR1 and CDR2: SGHTA and FQGNSA. From the RT-PCR reads, TCRdb called clonotypes with MiXCR, one entry per CDR3 protein. The sample consists of about 570,000 distinct CDR3 sequences, around 11% of them appearing once. The data were also submitted as part of a second study, on T cells expressing NK-cell markers. Per that study: A 5'RACE template switching approach incorporating UMIs was used to make TCR beta cDNA. Among CD8+ T cells from six donors, dominant NKG2C+ clonotypes accounted for about 1.0-7.5%. For a few donors, these clonotypes were likewise the leading ones in the CD3+CD56-NKG2C+ fraction.

The chain uses TRBV7-2 and TRBJ1-1; weak D call: TRBD1 (5 bases). The sequenced sample was PBMCs from blood, obtained on the day of vaccination. The sequence was obtained from a man aged 50 or older who received an inactivated influenza vaccine. This chain's CDR3 is CASSLVGEGNTEAFF. The CDR3 DNA reads as TGTGCCAGCAGCTTAGTGGGGGAGGGGAACACTGAAGCTTTCTTT.